This T cell receptor (beta chain) appears in the sequencing data of a study of T cells in Graves' hyperthyroidism and ophthalmopathy. The V and J ends lost 6 bases and 3 bases, in that order; junction bases with no gene match: 6. This CDR3 is 14 amino acids long. Germline-derived CDR1 and CDR2 are SGHTA and FQGTGA. Amplification targeted TCR beta CDR3 regions from RNA transcripts. Carried out on the TCR CDR3, a first-round RT-PCR used the HTBI primer set. TCRdb processed the multiplex PCR reads anew with MiXCR; each CDR3 protein has one entry. Of 400,000 to 450,000 distinct CDR3 sequences listed, roughly 15% are singletons. The study, taken as a whole, reports: Ophthalmopathy was told apart from stable hyperthyroidism by a 13 V-J model.

Regarding this clonotype: Its antigen remains unidentified.

This chain connects TRBV7-3 to TRBJ2-3; the match to TRBD2 covers 7 bases. Sequenced sample: blood. The receptor was isolated from a young man with Graves' ophthalmopathy. In DNA form, the CDR3 reads TGTGCCAGCAGTCGCGGGAGCGGGACAGATACGCAGTATTTT. Its protein product is CASSRGSGTDTQYF.